Listed below are T cell receptor beta chains from one sample, sequenced in a study of blood T cell repertoires in COVID-19. Sequencing was performed with immunoSEQ multiplex PCR; in TCRdb, only in-frame clones are kept and a portion is missing. The profile shows approximately 490,000 clones, more than 85% of them singletons. The sequenced sample was PBMCs or T cells enriched from blood (not recorded which). The receptor source for this set is a woman aged 60-75 years who had recovered from COVID-19. CDR3s include the opening cysteine and the closing phenylalanine or tryptophan. The D gene is left open where the match is weak. Only some rows state a clone size, as once, few, many or a class for expanded clones.

size	V	J	D	DNA	CDR3
-	TRBV3-1/TRBV3-2	TRBJ1-5	-	TGTGCCAGCAGCCAAGATCTAAGCAATCAGCCCCAGCATTTT	CASSQDLSNQPQHF
-	TRBV9	TRBJ2-3	-	TGTGCCAGCAGCTCCCTAACAGATACGCAGTATTTT	CASSSLTDTQYF
-	TRBV7-8	TRBJ1-1	TRBD1	TGTGCCAGCAGCTTAGTTTCAGGGGGCGGTCGGGTTAACACTGAAGCTTTCTTT	CASSLVSGGGRVNTEAFF
once	TRBV19	TRBJ2-7	-	TGTGCCAGTAGTATACGGGGGGCGTCCTACGAGCAGTACTTC	CASSIRGASYEQYF
-	TRBV30	TRBJ1-1	TRBD1	TGTGCCTGGAGTCAGGGGACAGGGATCACTGAAGCTTTCTTT	CAWSQGTGITEAFF
-	TRBV19	TRBJ1-4	TRBD1	TGTGCCAGTACCGACAGGGTTTTTAATGAAAAACTGTTTTTT	CASTDRVFNEKLFF
-	TRBV10-3	TRBJ1-1	TRBD1	TGTGCCATCAGCTTAACAGGGGGCACTGAAGCTTTCTTT	CAISLTGGTEAFF
-	TRBV11-2	TRBJ1-5	TRBD1	TGTGCCAGCAGCTTAAAAGGGGGCGTCAATCAGCCCCAGCATTTT	CASSLKGGVNQPQHF
-	TRBV2	TRBJ2-3	TRBD2	TGTGCCAGCAATTATCTAGCGGGGGCTGGGGATACGCAGTATTTT	CASNYLAGAGDTQYF
once	TRBV7-2	TRBJ1-1	-	TGTGCCAGCAGCTTAAGTGGGGGCCTGGGCTTT	CASSLSGGLGF
-	TRBV10-3	TRBJ1-2	TRBD1	TGTGCCATCAACCTACAGGGGGCAGATGGCTACACCTTC	CAINLQGADGYTF
-	TRBV11-3	TRBJ2-3	TRBD2	TGTGCCAGCAGCTTAGATGGGTTCGGGGGGGGCACAGATACGCAGTATTTT	CASSLDGFGGGTDTQYF
-	TRBV18	TRBJ2-3	-	TGTGCCAGCTCCCAAGCCTCCTACGGTGTCGGGAGCACAGATACGCAGTATTTT	CASSQASYGVGSTDTQYF
-	TRBV5-5	TRBJ1-1	-	TGTGCCAGCAGCTTGCTACAGGAGTACTCGAACACTGAAGCTTTCTTT	CASSLLQEYSNTEAFF
-	TRBV6-5	TRBJ2-3	-	TGTGCCAGCAGAGAGACTACCGACACAGATACGCAGTATTTT	CASRETTDTDTQYF
-	TRBV27	TRBJ2-4	-	TGTGCCAGCAGTCCAGCTGAATGGAGTCTCATTCAGTACTTC	CASSPAEWSLIQYF
once	TRBV2	TRBJ1-2	TRBD1	TGTGCCAGCTCGTCACAGGGGGCCTATGGCTACACCTTC	CASSSQGAYGYTF
-	TRBV30	TRBJ1-4	TRBD1	TGTGCCTGGAAGATGACAGGGTTTAATGAAAAACTGTTTTTT	CAWKMTGFNEKLFF
-	TRBV13	TRBJ2-1	TRBD2	TGTGCCAGCAGCTCCAAACCGACTAGCGGGGGGGGAGAGCAGTTCTTC	CASSSKPTSGGGEQFF
-	TRBV3-1/TRBV3-2	TRBJ2-3	-	TGTGCCAGCAGCCACAACACAGATACGCAGTATTTT	CASSHNTDTQYF
-	TRBV3-1/TRBV3-2	TRBJ2-1	-	TGTGCCAGCAGCCGGGGGGACCTTGACTACAATGAGCAGTTCTTC	CASSRGDLDYNEQFF
-	TRBV9	TRBJ1-1	-	TGTGCCAGCAGCGTAGGTGGCAGCACTGAAGCTTTCTTT	CASSVGGSTEAFF
-	TRBV5-1	TRBJ1-6	-	TGCGCCAGCAGCCCGCAGGGATGGTGGAATTCACCCCTCCACTTT	CASSPQGWWNSPLHF
-	TRBV9	TRBJ1-6	TRBD1	TGTGCCAGCAGGCCGGACAGGGGTAATTCACCCCTCCACTTT	CASRPDRGNSPLHF
-	TRBV6-4	TRBJ2-3	-	TGTGCCAGCAGTGACCTGACAGATACGCAGTATTTT	CASSDLTDTQYF
once	TRBV7-2	TRBJ2-7	TRBD1	TGTGCCAGCAGCTTTGAGTGGGGACAGACCTACGAGCAGTACTTC	CASSFEWGQTYEQYF
-	TRBV28	TRBJ2-4	TRBD2	TGTGCCAGCAGTGTACTAGCGCGAAACATTCAGTACTTC	CASSVLARNIQYF
-	TRBV12-3/TRBV12-4	TRBJ2-3	-	TGTGCCAGCACCCTCAGGGATACGCAGTATTTT	CASTLRDTQYF
-	TRBV2	TRBJ1-5	-	TGTGCCAGCAGCACAGGGTGGCGTCAGCCCCAGCATTTT	CASSTGWRQPQHF
-	TRBV7-6	TRBJ1-3	-	TGTGCCAGCAGCTTCTCCGACAACTCTGGAAACACCATATATTTT	CASSFSDNSGNTIYF
-	TRBV6-6	TRBJ1-5	-	TGTGCCAGCAGTTACCGGGAAGAGCAGCCCCAGCATTTT	CASSYREEQPQHF
-	TRBV13	TRBJ2-5	TRBD1	TGTGCCAGCAGCGGAAGCCGGGACAGGGCTTTGGAGACCCAGTACTTC	CASSGSRDRALETQYF
few	TRBV7-6	TRBJ2-6	-	TGTGCCAGCAGCGCGTCGGTGTCAATTACCTTCTCTGGGGCCAACGTCCTGACTTTC	CASSASVSITFSGANVLTF
-	TRBV15	TRBJ1-5	TRBD1	TGTGCCACCAGTAGAACAGGGGGCCTCTTTAGCAATCAGCCCCAGCATTTT	CATSRTGGLFSNQPQHF
-	TRBV29-1	TRBJ1-1	TRBD1	TGCAGCGCGGACAGGAGTACGGATGGAGCTTTCTTT	CSADRSTDGAFF
-	TRBV2	TRBJ2-3	-	TGTGCCAGCGGCCAGGGAAAAAAGACAGATACGCAGTATTTT	CASGQGKKTDTQYF
-	TRBV3-1/TRBV3-2	TRBJ1-2	-	TGTGCCAGCAGCCTACTGGGCGGCTACACCTTC	CASSLLGGYTF
-	TRBV4-2	TRBJ2-7	-	TGTGCCAGCAGCCAAGGAGGATCAGCGTTCGACGAGCAGTACTTC	CASSQGGSAFDEQYF
-	TRBV2	TRBJ2-2	TRBD1	TGTGCCAGCAGTGAAACAGGGGCCGGGGAGCTGTTTTTT	CASSETGAGELFF
-	TRBV6-5	TRBJ1-1	-	TGTGCCAGCAGTTACGGAGGGCACAATACTGAAGCTTTCTTT	CASSYGGHNTEAFF
-	TRBV24-1	TRBJ1-4	TRBD1	TGTGCCACCAGTGAAGCCGGGACAGGGGTTAATGAAAAACTGTTTTTT	CATSEAGTGVNEKLFF
-	TRBV4-2	TRBJ1-4	-	TGTGCCAGCAGCCTTATAAATGAAAAACTGTTTTTT	CASSLINEKLFF
-	TRBV5-1	TRBJ1-2	TRBD1	TGCGCCAGCAGCGTGACAGGGGCCTATGGCTACACCTTC	CASSVTGAYGYTF
-	TRBV9	TRBJ1-1	TRBD1	TGTGCCAGCAGCCCACGACAGGGCACTGAAGCTTTCTTT	CASSPRQGTEAFF
-	TRBV2	TRBJ1-1	TRBD1	TGTGCCAGCAGTGACTCAGCAGGGGGCTGGATGTTGAACACTGAAGCTTTCTTT	CASSDSAGGWMLNTEAFF
-	TRBV19	TRBJ1-5	-	TGTGCCAGTAGTATTCGGGGAGGGCCCCAGCATTTT	CASSIRGGPQHF
-	TRBV5-1	TRBJ2-2	-	TGCGCCAGCAGATCAGGGGCTGGGACCGGGGAGCTGTTTTTT	CASRSGAGTGELFF
once	TRBV2	TRBJ2-3	TRBD1	TGTGCCAGCAGTGACAGGGGGCTGAAAGATACGCAGTATTTT	CASSDRGLKDTQYF
-	TRBV11-3	TRBJ1-2	TRBD1	TGTGCCAGCAGCTTACAGAAAGCGCAGGGGGCTGACTATGGCTACACCTTC	CASSLQKAQGADYGYTF
-	TRBV24-1	TRBJ1-6	-	TGTGCCACCAGTGATCCCAGGCCTAATTCACCCCTCCACTTT	CATSDPRPNSPLHF
-	TRBV18	TRBJ1-2	-	TGTGCCAGCTCACCACCGTCAGGGCCCTATGGCTACACCTTC	CASSPPSGPYGYTF